A selection of T cell receptor beta chains follows, all from one sample in a study of CXCR3-negative and CXCR3-positive naive CD8 T cells. TCRdb re-called the 5' RACE reads and gives one entry per CDR3 protein, without DNA. This repertoire includes 150,000 to 170,000 distinct CDR3 sequences. Sequencing used naive CXCR3+ CD8+ T cells from blood. The source is a human donor in good health. Some clones in this sample may be carry-over from other donors' samples. The CDR3 runs from the conserved cysteine through the conserved F or W.

J | V | length | CDR3
TRBJ2-7 | TRBV2 | 11 | CASKRQDEQYF
TRBJ1-1 | TRBV12-3/TRBV12-4 | 14 | CATSRTGVATEAFF
TRBJ2-2 | TRBV4-2 | 15 | CASSRDEGEAGELFF
TRBJ2-3 | TRBV7-6 | 14 | CASRLAGDGDTQYF
TRBJ2-7 | TRBV18 | 15 | CASSPLGRNSYEQYF
TRBJ1-2 | TRBV15 | 15 | CATSRVETGHHGYTF
TRBJ2-1 | TRBV7-9 | 17 | CASSPQREGPDYNEQFF
TRBJ2-1 | TRBV20-1 | 15 | CSARSFGGNYNEQFF
TRBJ1-5 | TRBV29-1 | 13 | CSVRAGFNQPQHF
TRBJ2-3 | TRBV20-1 | 15 | CSARVTGSSTDTQYF
TRBJ2-7 | TRBV30 | 16 | CAWSDRRATELYEQYF
TRBJ2-7 | TRBV28 | 15 | CASSFRGQTSYEQYF
TRBJ1-1 | TRBV18 | 13 | CASSPEGNTEAFF
TRBJ2-7 | TRBV13 | 17 | CASSLGPGTSGYYEQYF
TRBJ1-4 | TRBV30 | 12 | CAWSHDYEKLFF
TRBJ2-1 | TRBV19 | 14 | CASSTGLAPNEQFF
TRBJ2-7 | TRBV9 | 13 | CASSPSQGNEQYF
TRBJ2-1 | TRBV12-3/TRBV12-4 | 15 | CASSSPSGSHNEQFF
TRBJ2-7 | TRBV7-9 | 15 | CASSFTSGRVHEQYF
TRBJ2-1 | TRBV28 | 14 | CASSRTSGSNEQFF
TRBJ2-2 | TRBV9 | 16 | CASSVHRTANTGELFF
TRBJ2-3 | TRBV28 | 14 | CASSLQASTDTQYF
TRBJ2-7 | TRBV7-7 | 13 | CASSLEAGTEQYF
TRBJ2-1 | TRBV11-2 | 15 | CASSTYGNSYNEQFF
TRBJ2-4 | TRBV3-1 | 16 | CASSQIGREAKNIQYF
TRBJ2-2 | TRBV19 | 16 | CASSTGARTFTGELFF
TRBJ2-7 | TRBV20-1 | 16 | CSARDPGGSPTYEQYF
TRBJ2-2 | TRBV7-9 | 15 | CASRPTGLDTGELFF
TRBJ2-1 | TRBV28 | 14 | CASSQRRAGGEQFF
TRBJ2-7 | TRBV4-3 | 17 | CASSQEPLGTGLTEQYF
TRBJ2-5 | TRBV28 | 15 | CASSQTGAAQETQYF
TRBJ1-2 | TRBV29-1 | 13 | CSVSGTGGDGYTF
TRBJ2-7 | TRBV12-3/TRBV12-4 | 20 | CASSSTRTGTGVISSYEQYF
TRBJ1-4 | TRBV7-9 | 14 | CASSLSLPGEKLFF
TRBJ2-7 | TRBV28 | 11 | CALSTGNEQYF
TRBJ2-1 | TRBV4-1 | 16 | CASSPRTSGGQGEQFF
TRBJ1-2 | TRBV5-1 | 16 | CASSLEGEWRNYGYTF
TRBJ2-1 | TRBV15 | 16 | CATSRAGGGANNEQFF
TRBJ2-7 | TRBV7-8 | 14 | CASSSGQGSYEQYF
TRBJ2-1 | TRBV29-1 | 12 | CSSGGGANEQFF
TRBJ2-7 | TRBV6-5 | 15 | CASSYSRGGYYEQYF
TRBJ1-2 | TRBV5-6 | 14 | CASSAGTGSYGYTF